This T cell receptor (beta chain) emerged from a study of glioma-infiltrating T cells. Study context: Dexamethasone exposure before glioma surgery was limited to six or fewer days.

Study-wide results and caveats: Above-expected tissue-blood divergence occurred in all gliomas, most in low-grade ones. Tissue and blood shared very few CDR3 sequences.

This CDR3 spans 12 amino acids. The V gene's germline CDR1 is LNHNV and CDR2 YYDKDF (reference sequence). V was trimmed by 0 bases and J by 14 bases, leaving 11 bases between them. Amplification of TCR alpha and beta CDR3 regions from RNA used iRepertoire nested multiplex PCR. TCRdb fed the multiplex PCR reads into MiXCR, producing one record per CDR3 protein. The table includes more than 350,000 distinct CDR3 sequences, roughly two fifths detected once. With regard to this clonotype: Its specificity is not known. This may come from a read error, since a much larger clone is one base off.

This TCR was recovered from a human donor with low-grade glioma or glioblastoma, undergoing nonglioma brain surgery, or in good health (not recorded which). Sample: glioma tissue, nonneoplastic brain tissue, or PBMCs (not recorded which). V gene TRBV15 combines with J gene TRBJ2-1; D gene unclear. The CDR3 region has the DNA TGTGCCACCAGCAGAGATAAGGGTCTGGAGTTCTTC. Amino acid sequence: CATSRDKGLEFF. Filled out from reference TRBV15 and TRBJ2-1, the complete variable domain reads DAMVIQNPRYQVTQFGKPVTLSCSQTLNHNVMYWYQQKSSQAPKLLFHYYDKDFNNEADTPDNFQSRRPNTSFCFLDIRSPGLGDTAMYLCATSRDKGLEFFGPGTRLTVL.